The 19 T cell receptor beta chains presented below share a single source sample, sequenced in a study of blood T cell repertoires in COVID-19. Repertoires were generated with immunoSEQ multiplex PCR, while TCRdb's copy carries only in-frame clones and drops some. The sample contains approximately 150,000 clones, about 83% of which appear only once. Sample: peripheral blood. These receptors were obtained from a woman in her forties or fifties with active or convalescent COVID-19.

A single count supports this clone. This rearrangement joins TRBV27 to TRBJ1-1; D ambiguous. V was clipped by 4 bases and J by 0 bases, with 9 bases between them. Germline loops: CDR1 MNHEY, CDR2 SMNVEV (reference sequence). The CDR3 spans 14 residues. The CDR3 DNA is TGTGCCAGCAGTTCCGGGGTTATGAACACTGAAGCTTTCTTT. It is translated as CASSSGVMNTEAFF.

The CDR3 reads CAWSRDRNEKLFF. In DNA form, the CDR3 reads TGTGCCTGGTCCCGGGACAGGAATGAAAAACTGTTTTTT. The V call is TRBV30, the J call TRBJ1-4, with 8 positions matching TRBD1. CDR1 is GTSNPN and CDR2 is SVGIG in the germline V gene (reference sequence). J lost 5 bases, V lost 5 bases, and 4 bases had no gene match. The CDR3 has 13 amino acids. Variable domain in full (rest from reference TRBV30 and TRBJ1-4): SQTIHQWPATLVQPVGSPLSLECTVEGTSNPNLYWYRQAAGRGLQLLFYSVGIGQISSEVPQNLSASRPQDRQFILSSKKLLLSDSGFYLCAWSRDRNEKLFFGSGTQLSVL.

The chain employs TRBV30 and TRBJ1-4; TRBD1 might be the D (5 bases). V shed 4 bases and J shed 0 bases, with 12 bases lying between them. Germline V gives CDR1 GTSNPN, CDR2 SVGIG (reference sequence). The CDR3 is made up of 15 amino acids. For the CDR3, the DNA is TGTGCCTGGACCCTACGGGGGGCAACTAATGAAAAACTGTTTTTT. Its translation: CAWTLRGATNEKLFF.

The chain couples TRBV5-1 to TRBJ1-3, with 7 bases identical to TRBD1. This CDR3 is 16 amino acids long. Per germline, CDR1 SGHRS and CDR2 YFSETQ. V lost 4 bases to trimming and J lost 0 bases; unmatched junction nucleotides: 7. The DNA of the CDR3 is TGCGCCAGCAGCCTGACAGGGTCCAGCTCTGGAAACACCATATATTTT. Amino acids: CASSLTGSSSGNTIYF.

The rearrangement links TRBV19 to TRBJ2-5; 14 bases agree with TRBD2. The V and J ends lost 5 bases and 3 bases, in that order; junction bases with no gene match: 2. The CDR3 is made up of 15 amino acids. Germline assignment: CDR1 LNHDA and CDR2 SQIVND (reference sequence). The CDR3 here is CASSSGLAGEETQYF. CDR3 coding DNA: TGTGCCAGTAGTTCGGGACTAGCGGGAGAAGAGACCCAGTACTTC.

The V and J genes are TRBV20-1 and TRBJ1-2, with D maybe TRBD1 (5 bases). Germline-derived CDR1 and CDR2 are DFQATT and SNEGSKA (reference sequence). Trimming cost V 4 bases and J 9 bases, with 12 bases left between them. This CDR3 comprises 11 residues. The CDR3 protein is CSAIDSLSYTF. CDR3 nucleotide sequence: TGCAGTGCTATAGACAGTTTAAGCTACACCTTC.

The rearrangement links TRBV11-3 to TRBJ2-3; no reliable D call. The CDR3 spans 14 residues. Germline V gene lookup returns CDR1 SGHNT and CDR2 YENEEA. The V and J ends lost 0 bases and 5 bases respectively, with 9 bases between them. The CDR3 nucleotides read TGTGCCAGCAGCTTAGATCCGTATATAGATACGCAGTATTTT. Amino acids: CASSLDPYIDTQYF.

This chain joins TRBV5-1 and TRBJ2-3, with D possibly TRBD2 on 5 matching bases. The CDR3 is 12 amino acids. The germline gives CDR1 SGHRS, CDR2 YFSETQ. V lost 4 bases to trimming and J lost 5 bases, with 8 bases between them. The DNA for the CDR3 is TGCGCCAGCAGCGCAACTAGAGATACGCAGTATTTT. This codes for CASSATRDTQYF. Full variable domain (rest looked up from reference TRBV5-1 and TRBJ2-3): KAGVTQTPRYLIKTRGQQVTLSCSPISGHRSVSWYQQTPGQGLQFLFEYFSETQRNKGNFPGRFSGRQFSNSRSEMNVSTLELGDSALYLCASSATRDTQYFGPGTRLTVL.

CDR3 sequence (DNA): TGTGCCAGCAGCTCCGCCACCGGACAGGGGGCAAGGACTGAAGCTTTCTTT. Translated: CASSSATGQGARTEAFF. The V and J genes are TRBV7-9 and TRBJ1-1, with 11 bases matching TRBD1. The CDR3 sequence is 17 residues long. Trimming at V came to 4 bases and at J to 5 bases, leaving 12 bases not matched to a gene. Per germline, CDR1 SEHNR and CDR2 FQNEAQ (reference sequence).

This clone was seen a handful of times. At one boundary the junction diverges from the germline segment, which might be a read error. The chain carries TRBV27 and TRBJ2-2; no clear D gene. The germline V gene encodes CDR1 MNHEY and CDR2 SMNVEV (reference sequence). CDR3 length equals 13 residues. The CDR3 bases are TGTGCCAGCGGTTTTTTCGACACCGGGGAGCTGTTTTTT. Its translation: CASGFFDTGELFF.

The chain has TRBV11-3 and TRBJ2-1; a weak D match, TRBD1 (6 bases). This CDR3 contains 18 residues. Looked up from germline, CDR1 is SGHNT and CDR2 is YENEEA. The germline V and J ends were trimmed by 1 base and 0 bases, with 16 bases remaining between them. The CDR3 here is CASSLGTASQGSYNEQFF. Here the CDR3 DNA reads TGTGCCAGCAGCTTAGGGACAGCCTCCCAGGGCTCCTACAATGAGCAGTTCTTC.

The chain employs TRBV30 and TRBJ2-4, with 12 bases identical to TRBD2. Germline V gene sequence: CDR1 GTSNPN, CDR2 SVGIG (reference sequence). The CDR3 covers 19 residues. V was pared by 1 base and J by 0 bases, with 10 bases of the junction left unmatched. CDR3 DNA sequence: TGTGCCTGGAGTGACTACAGGACTAGCGGGATGGTAGCCAAAAACATTCAGTACTTC. As protein: CAWSDYRTSGMVAKNIQYF.

The chain combines TRBV7-8 with TRBJ2-7, with 12 bases that match TRBD2. J lost 3 bases, V lost 4 bases, and 4 bases had no gene match. From germline, CDR1 is SGHVS and CDR2 FQNEAQ. The CDR3 sequence is 15 residues long. The CDR3 region is CASSSRTSGIYEQYF. CDR3 sequence (DNA): TGTGCCAGCAGCTCCCGGACTAGCGGGATCTACGAGCAGTACTTC.

The chain uses TRBV7-2 and TRBJ2-1; TRBD2 agrees at 8 bases. V dropped 5 bases and J dropped 7; count of bases not matched to a gene: 7. The V gene's germline CDR1 is SGHTA and CDR2 FQGNSA. The CDR3 totals 14 residues. The CDR3 nucleotides are TGTGCCAGCAGCCCCCAGCGGGGGAATAATGAGCAGTTCTTC. Translating it yields CASSPQRGNNEQFF.

The chain recombines TRBV4-2 with TRBJ2-3; D remains ambiguous. Trimming removed 1 base at V and 0 bases at J, with 8 bases between. Germline CDR1 LGHNA, CDR2 YNFKEQ. The CDR3 runs 15 residues. The CDR3 is CASSQVVTSTDTQYF. Written as DNA, the CDR3 is TGTGCCAGCAGCCAAGTGGTCACTAGCACAGATACGCAGTATTTT.

J is TRBJ2-7 and V is TRBV12-3 or TRBV12-4; D is possibly TRBD2 (5 bases). The V end was cut by 3 bases, the J end by 3 bases, with 9 bases between. The CDR3 runs to 13 residues. CDR3 amino acids: CASSFKGGYEQYF. For the CDR3, the DNA is TGTGCCAGCAGTTTCAAAGGAGGCTACGAGCAGTACTTC.

This chain joins TRBV7-3 and TRBJ2-5, with a tentative D call TRBD2 (5 bases). Trimming removed 3 bases at V and 3 bases at J, with 8 bases between. Germline CDR1 and CDR2: SGHTA and FQGTGA. This CDR3 region has 13 residues. DNA of the CDR3: TGTGCCAGCAGCTTGTCCGGGAAAGAGACCCAGTACTTC. This translates into CASSLSGKETQYF. Together with reference TRBV7-3 and TRBJ2-5, the CDR3 gives the full variable domain: GAGVSQTPSNKVTEKGKYVELRCDPISGHTALYWYRQSLGQGPEFLIYFQGTGAADDSGLPNDRFFAVRPEGSVSTLKIQRTERGDSAVYLCASSLSGKETQYFGPGTRLLVL.

The chain employs TRBV5-5 and TRBJ2-7; 9 bases match TRBD2. V shed 4 bases, J shed 2 bases, and the junction held 1 base outside the gene matches. Germline CDR1 SGHKS, CDR2 YYEKEE (reference sequence). The CDR3 runs to 13 residues. Here the CDR3 reads CASSRLAAYEQYF. CDR3 sequence (DNA): TGTGCCAGCAGCAGACTAGCGGCCTACGAGCAGTACTTC.

The genes are TRBV11-3 and TRBJ2-7; possible D gene TRBD2, 6 bases. The V end was cut by 5 bases, the J end by 1 base, with 15 bases between. CDR1 is SGHNT and CDR2 is YENEEA in the germline V gene. The CDR3 is 15 residues long. This CDR3 reads CASSPRGRGSYEQYF. The CDR3 nucleotides read TGTGCCAGCAGCCCACGGGGGAGAGGATCCTACGAGCAGTACTTC.